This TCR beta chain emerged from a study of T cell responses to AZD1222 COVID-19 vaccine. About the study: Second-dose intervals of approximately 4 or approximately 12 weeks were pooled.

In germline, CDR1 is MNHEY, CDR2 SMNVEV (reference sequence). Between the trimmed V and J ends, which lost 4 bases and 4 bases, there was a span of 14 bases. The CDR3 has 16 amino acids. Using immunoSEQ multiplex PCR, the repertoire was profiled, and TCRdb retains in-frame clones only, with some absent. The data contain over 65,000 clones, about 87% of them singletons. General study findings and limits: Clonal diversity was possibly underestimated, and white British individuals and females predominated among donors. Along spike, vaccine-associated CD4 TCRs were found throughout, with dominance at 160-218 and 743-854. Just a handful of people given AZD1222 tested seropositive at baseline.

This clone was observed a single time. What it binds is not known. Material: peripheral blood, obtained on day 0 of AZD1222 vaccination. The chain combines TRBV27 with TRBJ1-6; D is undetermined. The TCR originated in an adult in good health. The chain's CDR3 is CASSSPQTGYNSPLHF. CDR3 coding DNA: TGTGCCAGCAGTTCACCTCAGACCGGTTATAATTCACCCCTCCACTTT.